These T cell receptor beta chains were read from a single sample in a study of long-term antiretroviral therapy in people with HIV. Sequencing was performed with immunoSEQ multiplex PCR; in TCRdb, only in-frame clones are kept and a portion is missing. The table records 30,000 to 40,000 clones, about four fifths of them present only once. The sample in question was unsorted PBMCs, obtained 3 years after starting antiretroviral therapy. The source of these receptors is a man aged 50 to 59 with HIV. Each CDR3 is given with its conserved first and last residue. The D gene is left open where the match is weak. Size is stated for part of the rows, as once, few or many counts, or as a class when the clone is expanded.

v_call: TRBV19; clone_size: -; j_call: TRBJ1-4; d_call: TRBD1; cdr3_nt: TGTGCCAGTGCACAGGGGGCCCTTAATGAAAAACTGTTTTTT; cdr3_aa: CASAQGALNEKLFF
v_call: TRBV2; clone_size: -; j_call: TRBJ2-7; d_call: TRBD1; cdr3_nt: TGTGCCAGCAGTTTTACCGGGACAGACGAGCAGTACTTC; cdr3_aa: CASSFTGTDEQYF
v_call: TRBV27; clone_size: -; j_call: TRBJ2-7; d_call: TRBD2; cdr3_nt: TGTGCCAGCAGTACGGGACTAGCTCCCTACGAGCAGTACTTC; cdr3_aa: CASSTGLAPYEQYF
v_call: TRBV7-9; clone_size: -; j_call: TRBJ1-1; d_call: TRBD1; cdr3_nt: TGTGCCAGCAGCTCCAGACAGGGGGGGAACACTGAAGCTTTCTTT; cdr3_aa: CASSSRQGGNTEAFF
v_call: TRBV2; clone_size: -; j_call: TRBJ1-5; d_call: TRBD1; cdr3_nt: TGTGCCAGCAGTCGTCAGGGAGGGGGCCAGCCCCAGCATTTT; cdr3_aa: CASSRQGGGQPQHF
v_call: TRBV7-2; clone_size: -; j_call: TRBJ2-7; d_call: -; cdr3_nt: TGTGCCAGCAGCTTAGCGCGGACTGCCGACGAGCAGTACTTC; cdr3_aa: CASSLARTADEQYF
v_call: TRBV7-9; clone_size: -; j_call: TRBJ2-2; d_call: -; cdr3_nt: TGTGCCAGCAGCTTACAGGGACTCACCGGGGAGCTGTTTTTT; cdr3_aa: CASSLQGLTGELFF
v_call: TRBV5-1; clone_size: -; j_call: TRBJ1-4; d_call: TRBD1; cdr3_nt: TGCGCCAGCAGCGGACAGGGGGAAGAAAAACTGTTTTTT; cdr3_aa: CASSGQGEEKLFF
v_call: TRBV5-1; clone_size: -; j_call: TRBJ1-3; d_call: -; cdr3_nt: TGCGCCAGCAGCCCGGCCTCGGAGGTCTCTGGAAACACCATATATTTT; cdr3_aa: CASSPASEVSGNTIYF
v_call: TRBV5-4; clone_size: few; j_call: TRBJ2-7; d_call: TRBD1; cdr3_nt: TGTGCCAGCAGCTTGGCGGGACAGGGCAACTACGAGCAGTACTTC; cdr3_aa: CASSLAGQGNYEQYF
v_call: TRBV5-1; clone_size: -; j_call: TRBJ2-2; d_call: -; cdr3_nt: TGCGCCAGCAGCTTGGGGGCGAACACCGGGGAGCTGTTTTTT; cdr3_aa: CASSLGANTGELFF
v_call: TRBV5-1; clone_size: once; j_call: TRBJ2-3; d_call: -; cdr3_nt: TGCGCCAGCAGCTTCTACAGGGTCGAGAAGGGGGATACGCAGTATTTT; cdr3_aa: CASSFYRVEKGDTQYF
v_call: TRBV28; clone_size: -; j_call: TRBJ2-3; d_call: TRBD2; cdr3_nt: TGTGCCAGCAGTTTACCGGGACTAGCGCGAGATACGCAGTATTTT; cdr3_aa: CASSLPGLARDTQYF
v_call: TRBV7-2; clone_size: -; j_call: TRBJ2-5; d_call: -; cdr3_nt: TGTGCCAGCAGCTTAACGGAGACCCAGTACTTC; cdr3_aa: CASSLTETQYF
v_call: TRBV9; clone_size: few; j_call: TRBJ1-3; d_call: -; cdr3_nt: TGTGCCAGCAGCGCCTTAGATTCAACAGGGATAAGATATTTT; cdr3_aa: CASSALDSTGIRYF
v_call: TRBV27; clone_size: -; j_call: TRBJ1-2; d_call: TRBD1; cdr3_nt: TGTGCCAGCAGCATCGGACAGGGAACCGCTAACTATGGCTACACCTTC; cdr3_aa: CASSIGQGTANYGYTF
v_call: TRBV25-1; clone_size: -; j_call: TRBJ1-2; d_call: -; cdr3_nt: TGTGCCAGCAGCGACGGCTATGGCTACACCTTC; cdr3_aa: CASSDGYGYTF
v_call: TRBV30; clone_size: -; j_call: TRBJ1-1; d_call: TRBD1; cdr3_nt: TGTGCCTGGATGGCAGGGGGCTCTAACACTGAAGCTTTCTTT; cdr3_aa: CAWMAGGSNTEAFF
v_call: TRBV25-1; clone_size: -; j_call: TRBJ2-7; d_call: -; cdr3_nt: TGTGCCAGCAGTGAACCCCAGGGAACCTACGAGCAGTACTTC; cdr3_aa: CASSEPQGTYEQYF
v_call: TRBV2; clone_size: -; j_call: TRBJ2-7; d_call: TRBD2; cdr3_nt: TGTGCCAGCAGTGCCGGTAGCGGGGGGCATCAAGTCCCCTACGAGCAGTACTTC; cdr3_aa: CASSAGSGGHQVPYEQYF
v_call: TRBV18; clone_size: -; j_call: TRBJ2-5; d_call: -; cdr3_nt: TGTGCCAGCTCAAACCCAGCCGAGACCCAGTACTTC; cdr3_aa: CASSNPAETQYF
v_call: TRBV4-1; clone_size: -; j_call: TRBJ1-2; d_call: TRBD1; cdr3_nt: TGCGCCAGCAGCCGGATACAGGGGGACGGCTACACCTTC; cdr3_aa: CASSRIQGDGYTF
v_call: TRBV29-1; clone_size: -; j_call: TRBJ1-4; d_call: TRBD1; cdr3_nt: TGCAGCGCGGGGGACAGTCCGGGAAAACTGTTTTTT; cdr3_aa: CSAGDSPGKLFF
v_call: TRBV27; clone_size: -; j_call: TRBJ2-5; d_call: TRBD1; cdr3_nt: TGTGCCAGCAGTCACGGACAGGGTTCGAAGACCCAGTACTTC; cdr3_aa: CASSHGQGSKTQYF
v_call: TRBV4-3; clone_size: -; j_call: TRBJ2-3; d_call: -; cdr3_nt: TGCGCCAGCAGCCAAGATCGAGGCGGAACTAGCACAGATACGCAGTATTTT; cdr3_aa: CASSQDRGGTSTDTQYF
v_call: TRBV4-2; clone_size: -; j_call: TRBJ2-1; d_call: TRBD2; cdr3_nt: TGTGCCAGCAGCCCGGGGGGGAATGAGCAGTTCTTC; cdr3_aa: CASSPGGNEQFF
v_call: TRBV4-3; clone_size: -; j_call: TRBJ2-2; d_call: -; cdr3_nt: TGCGCCAGCAGCCAGGCAGATGGCCGGGAGCTGTTTTTT; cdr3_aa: CASSQADGRELFF
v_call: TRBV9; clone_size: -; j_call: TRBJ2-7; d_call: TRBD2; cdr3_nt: TGTGCCAGCAGCGAGAGACTAGCGGGAGTTTCCACCTACGAGCAGTACTTC; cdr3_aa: CASSERLAGVSTYEQYF
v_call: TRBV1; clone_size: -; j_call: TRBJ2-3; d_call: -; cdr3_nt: TGCACCAGCAGCCAAGACACACAAACAGATACGCAGTATTTT; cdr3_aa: CTSSQDTQTDTQYF
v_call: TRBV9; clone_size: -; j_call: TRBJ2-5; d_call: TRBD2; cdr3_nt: TGTGCCAGCAGCTCCCGAACGGGGGGGCCAGAGACCCAGTACTTC; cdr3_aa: CASSSRTGGPETQYF
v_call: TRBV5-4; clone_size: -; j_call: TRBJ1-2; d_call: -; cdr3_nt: TGTGCCAGCAGCTCCTCCTATGGCTACACCTTC; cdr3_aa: CASSSSYGYTF
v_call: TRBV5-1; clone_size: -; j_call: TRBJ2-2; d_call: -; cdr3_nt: TGCGCCAGCACCGTCACCACAGCCACCGGGGAGCTGTTTTTT; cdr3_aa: CASTVTTATGELFF
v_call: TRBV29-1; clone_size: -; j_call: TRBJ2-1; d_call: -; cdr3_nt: TGCAGCGTTGTCCCCGGGAATGAGCAGTTCTTC; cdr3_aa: CSVVPGNEQFF
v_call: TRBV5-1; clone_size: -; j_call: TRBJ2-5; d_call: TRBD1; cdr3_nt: TGCGCCAGCAGCTTTAATACAGGGGGGCAAGAGACCCAGTACTTC; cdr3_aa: CASSFNTGGQETQYF
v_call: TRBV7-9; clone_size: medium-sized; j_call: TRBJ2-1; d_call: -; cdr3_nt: TGTGCCAGCAGCACAGGGAGGGACGCAGGTGAGCAGTTCTTC; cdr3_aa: CASSTGRDAGEQFF
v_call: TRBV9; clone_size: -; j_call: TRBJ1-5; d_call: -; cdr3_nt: TGTGCCAGCAGCGTAGCCCCAAATCAGCCCCAGCATTTT; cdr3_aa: CASSVAPNQPQHF
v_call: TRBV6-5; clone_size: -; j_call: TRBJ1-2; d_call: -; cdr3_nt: TGTGCCAGCAGTTACCTGGCAGGAGATGGCTACACCTTC; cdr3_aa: CASSYLAGDGYTF
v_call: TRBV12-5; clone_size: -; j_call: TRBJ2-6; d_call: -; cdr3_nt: TGTGCTAGTGGTTTCCGTCTCGAGGGAGGTTCTGGGGCCAACGTCCTGACTTTC; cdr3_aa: CASGFRLEGGSGANVLTF
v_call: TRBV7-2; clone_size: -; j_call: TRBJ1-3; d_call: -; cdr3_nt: TGTGCCAGCAGCCCTGGGATCTCTGGAAACACCATATATTTT; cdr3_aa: CASSPGISGNTIYF
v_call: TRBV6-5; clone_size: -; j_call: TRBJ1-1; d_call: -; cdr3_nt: TGTGCCAGCCGTCGATCGGGGGCGCGCACTGAAGCTTTCTTT; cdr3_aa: CASRRSGARTEAFF
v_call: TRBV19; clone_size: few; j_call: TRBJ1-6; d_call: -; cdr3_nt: TGTGCCAGTAGTTTCGAGACAGCTATTAATTCACCCCTCCACTTT; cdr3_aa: CASSFETAINSPLHF
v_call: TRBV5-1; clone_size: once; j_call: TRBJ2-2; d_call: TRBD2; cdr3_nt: TGCGCCAGCAGCCCTACCCCTCTAGCGGGGAACACCGGGGAGCTGTTTTTT; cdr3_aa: CASSPTPLAGNTGELFF
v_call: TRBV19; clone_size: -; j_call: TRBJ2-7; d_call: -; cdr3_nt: TGTGCCAGTAGTAACCCCGGTCTGAGCGAGCAGTACTTC; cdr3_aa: CASSNPGLSEQYF
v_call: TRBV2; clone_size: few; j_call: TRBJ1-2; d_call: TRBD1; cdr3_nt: TGTGCCAGCAGAGGACAGGGGGAGCCTCATGGCTACACCTTC; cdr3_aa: CASRGQGEPHGYTF
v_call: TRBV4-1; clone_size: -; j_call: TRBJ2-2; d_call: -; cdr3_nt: TGCGCCAGCAGCCAGGGGATTTTGAGGGCAAGAAAGAACACCGGGGAGCTGTTTTTT; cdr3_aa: CASSQGILRARKNTGELFF
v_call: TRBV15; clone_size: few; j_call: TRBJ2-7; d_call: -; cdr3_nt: TGTGCCACCAGCAAAGGGACCGGTCCAGGCGCCTACGAGCAGTACTTC; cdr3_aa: CATSKGTGPGAYEQYF
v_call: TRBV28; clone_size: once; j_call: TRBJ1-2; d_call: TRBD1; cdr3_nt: TGTGCCAGCAGTCAGGGACAGGCCCGACGCTATGGCTACACCTTC; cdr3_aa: CASSQGQARRYGYTF
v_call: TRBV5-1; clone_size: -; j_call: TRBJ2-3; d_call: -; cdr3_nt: TGCGCCAGCAGCTTGGCGGAGGTCAGGGGCACAGATACGCAGTATTTT; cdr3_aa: CASSLAEVRGTDTQYF
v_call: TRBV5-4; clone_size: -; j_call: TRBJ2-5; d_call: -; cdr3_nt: TGTGCCAGCAGCTCTAAACAGGGGAGGGAGACCCAGTACTTC; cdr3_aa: CASSSKQGRETQYF
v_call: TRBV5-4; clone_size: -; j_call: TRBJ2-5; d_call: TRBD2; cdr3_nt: TGTGCCAGCAGTCCGGGGGGGGGTGACCAAGAGACCCAGTACTTC; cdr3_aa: CASSPGGGDQETQYF
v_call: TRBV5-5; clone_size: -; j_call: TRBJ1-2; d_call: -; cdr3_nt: TGTGCCAGCAGCTTGGGGGTAGGGAAGGACTATGGCTACACCTTC; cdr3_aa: CASSLGVGKDYGYTF